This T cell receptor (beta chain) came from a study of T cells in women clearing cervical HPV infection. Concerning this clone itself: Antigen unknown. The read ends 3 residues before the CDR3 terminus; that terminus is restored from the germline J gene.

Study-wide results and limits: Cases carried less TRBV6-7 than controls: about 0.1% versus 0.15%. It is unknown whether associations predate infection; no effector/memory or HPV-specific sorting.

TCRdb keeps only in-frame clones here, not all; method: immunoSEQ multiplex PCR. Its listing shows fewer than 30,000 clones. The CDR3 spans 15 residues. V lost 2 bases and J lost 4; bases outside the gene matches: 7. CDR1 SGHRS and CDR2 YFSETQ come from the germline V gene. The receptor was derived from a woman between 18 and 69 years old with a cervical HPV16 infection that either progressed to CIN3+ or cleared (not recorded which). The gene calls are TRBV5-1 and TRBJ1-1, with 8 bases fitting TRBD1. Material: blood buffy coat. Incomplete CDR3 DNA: TGCGCCAGCAGCTTAGGACAGGGATTATTCACTGAA. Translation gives CASSLGQGLFTE. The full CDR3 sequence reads CASSLGQGLFTEAFF.